The 27 T cell receptor beta chains in this list originate from one sample, sequenced in a study of blood T cell repertoires in COVID-19. Clones were read by immunoSEQ multiplex PCR, and TCRdb kept only the in-frame ones, dropping some. This table has under 200,000 clones, roughly 86% appearing once. The specimen sequenced was PBMCs or T cells enriched from blood (not recorded which). Receptors originate from a woman aged 40 to 55 in a cohort exposed to, infected with or recovered from COVID-19 (not recorded which).

V usage is TRBV2 and J usage is TRBJ2-3; tentatively, D is TRBD2 (6 bases). The CDR3 has 14 amino acids. V was cut by 8 bases and J by 3 bases, with 15 bases left in between. Looked up from germline, CDR1 is SNHLY and CDR2 is FYNNEI. The CDR3 protein is CASGRGTKTDTQYF. CDR3 DNA sequence: TGTGCCAGCGGACGCGGGACCAAGACAGATACGCAGTATTTT.

The genes are TRBV19 and TRBJ2-7; D might be TRBD1 (6 bases). The CDR3 is made up of 13 amino acids. In germline, CDR1 is LNHDA, CDR2 SQIVND (reference sequence). Trimming removed 8 bases at V and 1 base at J, with 12 bases between. This CDR3 reads CASQPGQSYEQYF. Written as DNA, the CDR3 is TGTGCCAGTCAACCGGGACAATCCTACGAGCAGTACTTC.

The chain links TRBV5-1 to TRBJ1-1; 8 bases line up with TRBD1. Germline-derived CDR1 and CDR2 are SGHRS and YFSETQ. V lost 5 bases and J lost 2; bases outside the gene matches: 14. This CDR3 spans 17 amino acids. CDR3 nucleotide sequence: TGCGCCAGCAGACCGATTCCAAACAGGGGGACTAACACTGAAGCTTTCTTT. Translated, it gives CASRPIPNRGTNTEAFF. Supplemented by reference TRBV5-1 and TRBJ1-1, the full variable domain reads KAGVTQTPRYLIKTRGQQVTLSCSPISGHRSVSWYQQTPGQGLQFLFEYFSETQRNKGNFPGRFSGRQFSNSRSEMNVSTLELGDSALYLCASRPIPNRGTNTEAFFGQGTRLTVV.

The gene calls are TRBV11-2 and TRBJ2-7; 11 bases match TRBD2. V lost 6 bases, J lost 2 bases, and 3 bases stayed unmatched. The CDR3 runs 14 residues. Germline assignment: CDR1 SGHAT and CDR2 FQNNGV. The CDR3 protein is CASSPTSGTYEQYF. The DNA of the CDR3 is TGTGCCAGCAGTCCGACTAGCGGGACCTACGAGCAGTACTTC. Filled out from reference TRBV11-2 and TRBJ2-7, the complete variable domain reads EAGVAQSPRYKIIEKRQSVAFWCNPISGHATLYWYQQILGQGPKLLIQFQNNGVVDDSQLPKDRFSAERLKGVDSTLKIQPAKLEDSAVYLCASSPTSGTYEQYFGPGTRLTVT.

The CDR3 reads CASSYKDRVQPQHF. The CDR3 region has the DNA TGTGCCAGCAGTTACAAGGACAGGGTTCAGCCCCAGCATTTT. The chain couples TRBV6-5 to TRBJ1-5; 8 bases align to TRBD1. With 2 bases clipped from V and 6 bases from J, the junction kept 3 bases outside the gene matches. The length of the CDR3 is 14 residues. The germline V gene has CDR1 MNHEY and CDR2 SVGAGI.

The chain joins TRBV19 to TRBJ1-1, with 8 bases fitting TRBD1. The V gene end was trimmed by 8 bases and the J gene end by 1 base; junction bases not matched to a gene: 3. The CDR3 is 13 amino acids. CDR1 is LNHDA and CDR2 is SQIVND in the germline V gene (reference sequence). In nucleotides, the CDR3 is TGTGCCAGTTACAGGGGGGAGAACACTGAAGCTTTCTTT. Translating gives CASYRGENTEAFF.

This rearrangement joins TRBV15 to TRBJ1-1; 8 positions agree with TRBD1. This CDR3 region has 14 residues. The germline V gene has CDR1 LNHNV and CDR2 YYDKDF (reference sequence). The V gene end was trimmed by 3 bases and the J gene end by 0 bases; junction bases not matched to a gene: 0. CDR3 nucleotides: TGTGCCACCAGCAGGGGACAGGTGAACACTGAAGCTTTCTTT. Encoded protein: CATSRGQVNTEAFF.

CDR3: CATRREGGYTF. The CDR3 coding sequence is TGTGCCACGCGGAGGGAGGGTGGCTACACCTTC. This rearrangement joins TRBV27 to TRBJ1-2; D is unresolved. The CDR3 has 11 amino acids. From germline, CDR1 is MNHEY and CDR2 SMNVEV (reference sequence). V was shortened by 10 bases and J by 7 bases, with 13 bases between the two germline ends.

J is TRBJ2-5 and V is TRBV11-2, with 10 bases fitting TRBD2. This CDR3 spans 17 amino acids. V trimming: 0 bases; J trimming: 1 base; junction bases outside the gene matches: 5. The germline CDR1 and CDR2 sequences are SGHAT and FQNNGV. The chain's CDR3 is CASSLEYTSGTQETQYF. CDR3 coding DNA: TGTGCCAGCAGCTTAGAGTACACTAGCGGGACCCAAGAGACCCAGTACTTC.

This rearrangement joins TRBV20-1 to TRBJ1-1; D gene unclear. V was shortened by 6 bases and J by 8 bases, with 10 bases between the two germline ends. Per germline, CDR1 DFQATT and CDR2 SNEGSKA (reference sequence). CDR3 size: 10 residues. The CDR3 DNA reads as TGCAGTGCCGGTGGGAGGGAAGCTTTCTTT. Translating it yields CSAGGREAFF.

This clone was seen only a few times. The V gene is TRBV4-3, the J gene TRBJ2-7; 9 bases agree with TRBD1. This CDR3 has 14 residues. Germline values: CDR1 LGHNA, CDR2 YSLEER. Losses at the gene ends were 4 bases for V and 3 bases for J; bases not matched to a gene: 4. The CDR3 DNA follows: TGCGCCAGCAGCCGGACAGGGGTGGGCTACGAGCAGTACTTC. The encoded protein is CASSRTGVGYEQYF.

The rearrangement joins TRBV15 to TRBJ2-1; D perhaps matches TRBD2 (6 bases). The CDR3 has 18 residues. Germline CDR1 and CDR2: LNHNV and YYDKDF (reference sequence). V was pared by 0 bases and J by 12 bases, with 27 bases between. The CDR3 loop reads CATSRDSGFGGNSRGQFF. The DNA of the CDR3 is TGTGCCACCAGCAGAGATTCAGGGTTCGGCGGGAACAGTCGCGGGCAGTTCTTC.

To note about this clone: The sample contains more than one DNA sequence encoding this CDR3. V and J are TRBV30 and TRBJ1-6; D uncertain. Per germline, CDR1 GTSNPN and CDR2 SVGIG (reference sequence). The CDR3 is 15 amino acids. V gave up 0 bases and J gave up 4 bases, with 10 bases separating them. The CDR3 nucleotides are TGTGCCTGGAGTGTACGAGGCAGTTATAATTCACCCCTCCACTTT. Translated: CAWSVRGSYNSPLHF.

The rearrangement uses TRBV28 and TRBJ1-2; 9 bases are shared with TRBD1. Germline CDR1 reads MDHEN; CDR2 reads SYDVKM. The CDR3 extends over 15 amino acids. The V gene end was trimmed by 5 bases and the J gene end by 4 bases; junction bases not matched to a gene: 8. The CDR3: CASSRRTGVRYGYTF. The DNA of the CDR3 is TGTGCCAGCAGTCGACGGACAGGGGTTCGCTATGGCTACACCTTC.

The chain employs TRBV18 and TRBJ2-1, with a possible D match to TRBD1 (5 bases). The CDR3 loop spans 17 amino acids. Germline V gene data show CDR1 as KGHSH and CDR2 as LQKENI. Trimming took 3 bases from V and 1 from J, leaving 16 bases between them. CDR3 nucleotide sequence: TGTGCCAGCTCACCTCGTCCAGGGAAAGCATCCTACAATGAGCAGTTCTTC. The encoded protein is CASSPRPGKASYNEQFF. The full variable domain, rest sourced from reference TRBV18 and TRBJ2-1, is NAGVMQNPRHLVRRRGQEARLRCSPMKGHSHVYWYRQLPEEGLKFMVYLQKENIIDESGMPKERFSAEFPKEGPSILRIQQVVRGDSAAYFCASSPRPGKASYNEQFFGPGTRLTVL.

The genes are TRBV7-6 and TRBJ2-7; 11 bases line up with TRBD2. This CDR3 has 17 amino acids. The ends lost 5 bases at V and 4 bases at J; junction bases unmatched: 13. Germline CDR1 reads SGHVS; CDR2 reads FNYEAQ. CDR3 coding DNA: TGTGCCAGCAGCCGTGGGACAGAGGGGACTAGCGGTTACGAGCAGTACTTC. Residues: CASSRGTEGTSGYEQYF.

The chain joins TRBV29-1 to TRBJ2-7; perhaps TRBD1 as D (6 bases). CDR3 length equals 13 residues. Trimming pared 6 bases from V and 0 bases from J, leaving 12 bases between. In germline, CDR1 is SQVTM, CDR2 ANQGSEA. CDR3 bases: TGCAGCGTCGGGGACAATCCCTCCTACGAGCAGTACTTC. This codes for CSVGDNPSYEQYF.

The chain carries TRBV9 and TRBJ1-2; no definite D call. In germline, CDR1 is SGDLS, CDR2 YYNGEE. Trimming took 0 bases from V and 0 from J, leaving 18 bases between them. The CDR3 is 18 amino acids. CDR3 region: CASSVDRENSNPNYGYTF. Here the CDR3 DNA reads TGTGCCAGCAGCGTAGATAGAGAAAATTCAAACCCTAACTATGGCTACACCTTC. Full variable domain (missing parts from reference TRBV9 and TRBJ1-2): DSGVTQTPKHLITATGQRVTLRCSPRSGDLSVYWYQQSLDQGLQFLIQYYNGEERAKGNILERFSAQQFPDLHSELNLSSLELGDSALYFCASSVDRENSNPNYGYTFGSGTRLTVV.

This sequence joins TRBV9 and TRBJ2-5; 7 bases are a match to TRBD1. The junction had 3 bases not matched to a gene; V was cut back by 0 bases and J by 1 base. The CDR3 has 15 residues. The germline CDR1 and CDR2 sequences are SGDLS and YYNGEE. In DNA form, the CDR3 reads TGTGCCAGCAGCGTAGAGGCAGGGGGCCAAGAGACCCAGTACTTC. This translates into CASSVEAGGQETQYF.

The V call is TRBV9, the J call TRBJ2-1, with 16 positions matching TRBD2. The junction had 3 bases not matched to a gene; V was cut back by 2 bases and J by 7 bases. The CDR3 extends over 16 amino acids. Germline values: CDR1 SGDLS, CDR2 YYNGEE. The CDR3 loop reads CASSVGTSGRVNEQFF. The CDR3 DNA reads as TGTGCCAGCAGCGTCGGGACTAGCGGGAGGGTAAATGAGCAGTTCTTC.

The chain joins TRBV29-1 to TRBJ2-1; 9 nucleotides line up with TRBD2. The CDR3 consists of 15 residues. V dropped 2 bases and J dropped 9; count of bases not matched to a gene: 11. Per the germline V gene, CDR1 is SQVTM and CDR2 is ANQGSEA. CDR3 in amino acids: CSVESTSGPQGEQFF. CDR3 bases: TGCAGCGTTGAATCGACTAGCGGACCACAGGGTGAGCAGTTCTTC.

This clone is a singleton in its sample. This chain joins TRBV5-4 and TRBJ1-1, with TRBD1 matching 7 bases. The CDR3 length is 15 residues. Looked up from germline, CDR1 is SGHNT and CDR2 is YYREEE (reference sequence). With V trimmed by 3 bases and J by 5 bases, 10 bases remained unmatched. The CDR3 sequence is CASSWGRTGGTEAFF. CDR3 sequence (DNA): TGTGCCAGCAGCTGGGGCAGGACAGGAGGGACTGAAGCTTTCTTT.

V is TRBV11-3 and J is TRBJ2-1; 8 nucleotides line up with TRBD2. Per the germline V gene, CDR1 is SGHNT and CDR2 is YENEEA. The CDR3 is made up of 15 amino acids. V trimming: 5 bases; J trimming: 2 bases; junction bases outside the gene matches: 5. In DNA, the CDR3 is TGTGCCAGCAGCGATAGAGCGGGAGCCTACAATGAGCAGTTCTTC. Protein: CASSDRAGAYNEQFF.

This clone was detected only once. The V call is TRBV10-3, the J call TRBJ2-3; D ambiguous. Deletions cut 10 bases from V and 2 bases from J, with 16 bases between. This CDR3 has 14 amino acids. Germline lookup yields CDR1 ENHRY and CDR2 SYGVKD. CDR3 nucleotides: TGTGCCACCTCCCCCGAGATCCTCACAGATACGCAGTATTTT. Protein product: CATSPEILTDTQYF.

This chain joins TRBV7-8 and TRBJ2-2, with a tentative D call TRBD1 (6 bases). V gave up 4 bases and J gave up 2 bases, with 17 bases separating them. The CDR3 covers 17 residues. Germline lookup yields CDR1 SGHVS and CDR2 FQNEAQ. In nucleotides, the CDR3 is TGTGCCAGCAGCTGGAACACCGGGACAAGTAACACCGGGGAGCTGTTTTTT. Encoded protein: CASSWNTGTSNTGELFF. Looking up the rest from reference TRBV7-8 and TRBJ2-2 gives the full variable domain: GAGVSQSPRYKVAKRGQDVALRCDPISGHVSLFWYQQALGQGPEFLTYFQNEAQLDKSGLPSDRFFAERPEGSVSTLKIQRTQQEDSAVYLCASSWNTGTSNTGELFFGEGSRLTVL.

The chain uses TRBV6-5 and TRBJ1-3; 7 bases agree with TRBD1. CDR1 is MNHEY, CDR2 SVGAGI, per germline. The length of the CDR3 is 14 residues. Trimming cost V 5 bases and J 0 bases; bases outside gene matches: 1. The CDR3 here is CASSRDSSGNTIYF. The CDR3 DNA reads as TGTGCCAGCAGTCGGGACAGCTCTGGAAACACCATATATTTT.

The rearrangement links TRBV28 to TRBJ2-7, with TRBD2 as a possible D gene (6 bases). V gave up 5 bases and J gave up 5 bases, with 16 bases separating them. Germline loops: CDR1 MDHEN, CDR2 SYDVKM. The CDR3 is 14 amino acids. DNA for the CDR3: TGTGCCAGCAGTGTATACAGGAGGGGTGACGAGCAGTACTTC. Amino acids: CASSVYRRGDEQYF.